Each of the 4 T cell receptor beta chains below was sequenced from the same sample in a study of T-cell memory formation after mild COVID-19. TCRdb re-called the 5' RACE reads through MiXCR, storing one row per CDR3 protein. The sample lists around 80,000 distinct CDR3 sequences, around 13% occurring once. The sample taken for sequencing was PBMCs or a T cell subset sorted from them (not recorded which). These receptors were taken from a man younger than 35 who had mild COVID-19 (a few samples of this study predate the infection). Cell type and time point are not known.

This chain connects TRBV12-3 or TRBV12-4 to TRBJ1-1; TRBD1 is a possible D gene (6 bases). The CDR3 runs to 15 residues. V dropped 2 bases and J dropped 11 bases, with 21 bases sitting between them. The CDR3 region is CASSLLGQRPPGAFF. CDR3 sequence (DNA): TGTGCCAGCAGTTTACTCGGACAGAGACCCCCAGGGGCTTTCTTT.

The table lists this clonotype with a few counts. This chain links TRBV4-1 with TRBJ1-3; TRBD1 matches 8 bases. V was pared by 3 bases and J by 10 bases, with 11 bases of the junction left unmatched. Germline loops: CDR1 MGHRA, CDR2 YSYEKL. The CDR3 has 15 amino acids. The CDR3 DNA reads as TGCGCCAGCAGCCAGCAGACGGACAGGGCTGGGACCATATATTTT. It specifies CASSQQTDRAGTIYF.

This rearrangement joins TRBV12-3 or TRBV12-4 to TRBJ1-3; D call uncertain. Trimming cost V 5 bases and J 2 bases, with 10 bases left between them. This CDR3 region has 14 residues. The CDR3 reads CASSLTVAGNTIYF. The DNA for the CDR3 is TGTGCCAGCAGTCTCACAGTCGCTGGAAACACCATATATTTT.

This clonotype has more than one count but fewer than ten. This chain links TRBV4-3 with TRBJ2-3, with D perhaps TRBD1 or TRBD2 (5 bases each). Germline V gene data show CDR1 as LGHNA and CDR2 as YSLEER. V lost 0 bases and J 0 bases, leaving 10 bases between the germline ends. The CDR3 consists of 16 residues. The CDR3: CASSQDGGPSTDTQYF. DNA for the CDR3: TGCGCCAGCAGCCAAGATGGGGGACCTAGCACAGATACGCAGTATTTT.